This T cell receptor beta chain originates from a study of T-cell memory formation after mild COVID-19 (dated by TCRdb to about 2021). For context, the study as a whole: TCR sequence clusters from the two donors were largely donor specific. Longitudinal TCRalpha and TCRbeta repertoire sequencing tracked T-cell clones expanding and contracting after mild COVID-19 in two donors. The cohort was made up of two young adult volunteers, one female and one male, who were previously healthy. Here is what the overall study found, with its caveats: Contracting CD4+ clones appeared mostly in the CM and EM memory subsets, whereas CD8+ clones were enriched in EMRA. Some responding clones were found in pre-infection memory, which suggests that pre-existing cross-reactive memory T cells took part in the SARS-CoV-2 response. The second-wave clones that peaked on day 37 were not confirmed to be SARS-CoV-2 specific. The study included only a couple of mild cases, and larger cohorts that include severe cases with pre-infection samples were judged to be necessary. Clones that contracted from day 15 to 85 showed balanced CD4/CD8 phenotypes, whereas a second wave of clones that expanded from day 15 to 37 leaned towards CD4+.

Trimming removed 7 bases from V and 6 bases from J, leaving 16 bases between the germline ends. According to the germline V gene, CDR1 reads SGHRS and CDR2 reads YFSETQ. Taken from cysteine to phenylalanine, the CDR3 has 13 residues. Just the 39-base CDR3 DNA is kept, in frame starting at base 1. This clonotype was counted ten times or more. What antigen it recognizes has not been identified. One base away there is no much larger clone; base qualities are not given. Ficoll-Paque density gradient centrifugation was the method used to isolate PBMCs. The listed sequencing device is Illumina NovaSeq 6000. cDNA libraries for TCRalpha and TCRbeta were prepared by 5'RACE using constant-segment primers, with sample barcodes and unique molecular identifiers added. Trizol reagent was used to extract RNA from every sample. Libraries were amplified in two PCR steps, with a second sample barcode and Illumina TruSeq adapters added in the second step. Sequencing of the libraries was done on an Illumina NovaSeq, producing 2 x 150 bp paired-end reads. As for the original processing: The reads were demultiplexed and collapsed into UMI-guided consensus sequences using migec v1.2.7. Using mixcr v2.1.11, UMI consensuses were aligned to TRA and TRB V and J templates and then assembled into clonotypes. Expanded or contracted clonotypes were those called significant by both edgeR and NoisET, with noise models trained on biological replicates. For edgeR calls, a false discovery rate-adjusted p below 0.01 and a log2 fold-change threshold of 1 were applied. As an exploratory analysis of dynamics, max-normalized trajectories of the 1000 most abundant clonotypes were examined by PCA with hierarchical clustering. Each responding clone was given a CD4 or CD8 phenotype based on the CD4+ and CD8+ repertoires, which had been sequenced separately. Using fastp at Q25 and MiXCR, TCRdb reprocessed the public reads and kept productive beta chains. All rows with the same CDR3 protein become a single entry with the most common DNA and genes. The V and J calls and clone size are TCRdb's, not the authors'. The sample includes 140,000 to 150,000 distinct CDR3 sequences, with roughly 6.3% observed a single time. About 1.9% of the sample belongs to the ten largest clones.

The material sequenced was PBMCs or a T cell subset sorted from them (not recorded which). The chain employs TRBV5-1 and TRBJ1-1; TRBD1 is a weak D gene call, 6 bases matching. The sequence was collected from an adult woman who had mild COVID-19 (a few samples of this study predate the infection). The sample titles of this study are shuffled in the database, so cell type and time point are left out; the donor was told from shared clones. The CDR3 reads CASRGANTAEAFF. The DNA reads TGCGCCAGCCGGGGGGCCAACACTGCTGAAGCTTTCTTT.